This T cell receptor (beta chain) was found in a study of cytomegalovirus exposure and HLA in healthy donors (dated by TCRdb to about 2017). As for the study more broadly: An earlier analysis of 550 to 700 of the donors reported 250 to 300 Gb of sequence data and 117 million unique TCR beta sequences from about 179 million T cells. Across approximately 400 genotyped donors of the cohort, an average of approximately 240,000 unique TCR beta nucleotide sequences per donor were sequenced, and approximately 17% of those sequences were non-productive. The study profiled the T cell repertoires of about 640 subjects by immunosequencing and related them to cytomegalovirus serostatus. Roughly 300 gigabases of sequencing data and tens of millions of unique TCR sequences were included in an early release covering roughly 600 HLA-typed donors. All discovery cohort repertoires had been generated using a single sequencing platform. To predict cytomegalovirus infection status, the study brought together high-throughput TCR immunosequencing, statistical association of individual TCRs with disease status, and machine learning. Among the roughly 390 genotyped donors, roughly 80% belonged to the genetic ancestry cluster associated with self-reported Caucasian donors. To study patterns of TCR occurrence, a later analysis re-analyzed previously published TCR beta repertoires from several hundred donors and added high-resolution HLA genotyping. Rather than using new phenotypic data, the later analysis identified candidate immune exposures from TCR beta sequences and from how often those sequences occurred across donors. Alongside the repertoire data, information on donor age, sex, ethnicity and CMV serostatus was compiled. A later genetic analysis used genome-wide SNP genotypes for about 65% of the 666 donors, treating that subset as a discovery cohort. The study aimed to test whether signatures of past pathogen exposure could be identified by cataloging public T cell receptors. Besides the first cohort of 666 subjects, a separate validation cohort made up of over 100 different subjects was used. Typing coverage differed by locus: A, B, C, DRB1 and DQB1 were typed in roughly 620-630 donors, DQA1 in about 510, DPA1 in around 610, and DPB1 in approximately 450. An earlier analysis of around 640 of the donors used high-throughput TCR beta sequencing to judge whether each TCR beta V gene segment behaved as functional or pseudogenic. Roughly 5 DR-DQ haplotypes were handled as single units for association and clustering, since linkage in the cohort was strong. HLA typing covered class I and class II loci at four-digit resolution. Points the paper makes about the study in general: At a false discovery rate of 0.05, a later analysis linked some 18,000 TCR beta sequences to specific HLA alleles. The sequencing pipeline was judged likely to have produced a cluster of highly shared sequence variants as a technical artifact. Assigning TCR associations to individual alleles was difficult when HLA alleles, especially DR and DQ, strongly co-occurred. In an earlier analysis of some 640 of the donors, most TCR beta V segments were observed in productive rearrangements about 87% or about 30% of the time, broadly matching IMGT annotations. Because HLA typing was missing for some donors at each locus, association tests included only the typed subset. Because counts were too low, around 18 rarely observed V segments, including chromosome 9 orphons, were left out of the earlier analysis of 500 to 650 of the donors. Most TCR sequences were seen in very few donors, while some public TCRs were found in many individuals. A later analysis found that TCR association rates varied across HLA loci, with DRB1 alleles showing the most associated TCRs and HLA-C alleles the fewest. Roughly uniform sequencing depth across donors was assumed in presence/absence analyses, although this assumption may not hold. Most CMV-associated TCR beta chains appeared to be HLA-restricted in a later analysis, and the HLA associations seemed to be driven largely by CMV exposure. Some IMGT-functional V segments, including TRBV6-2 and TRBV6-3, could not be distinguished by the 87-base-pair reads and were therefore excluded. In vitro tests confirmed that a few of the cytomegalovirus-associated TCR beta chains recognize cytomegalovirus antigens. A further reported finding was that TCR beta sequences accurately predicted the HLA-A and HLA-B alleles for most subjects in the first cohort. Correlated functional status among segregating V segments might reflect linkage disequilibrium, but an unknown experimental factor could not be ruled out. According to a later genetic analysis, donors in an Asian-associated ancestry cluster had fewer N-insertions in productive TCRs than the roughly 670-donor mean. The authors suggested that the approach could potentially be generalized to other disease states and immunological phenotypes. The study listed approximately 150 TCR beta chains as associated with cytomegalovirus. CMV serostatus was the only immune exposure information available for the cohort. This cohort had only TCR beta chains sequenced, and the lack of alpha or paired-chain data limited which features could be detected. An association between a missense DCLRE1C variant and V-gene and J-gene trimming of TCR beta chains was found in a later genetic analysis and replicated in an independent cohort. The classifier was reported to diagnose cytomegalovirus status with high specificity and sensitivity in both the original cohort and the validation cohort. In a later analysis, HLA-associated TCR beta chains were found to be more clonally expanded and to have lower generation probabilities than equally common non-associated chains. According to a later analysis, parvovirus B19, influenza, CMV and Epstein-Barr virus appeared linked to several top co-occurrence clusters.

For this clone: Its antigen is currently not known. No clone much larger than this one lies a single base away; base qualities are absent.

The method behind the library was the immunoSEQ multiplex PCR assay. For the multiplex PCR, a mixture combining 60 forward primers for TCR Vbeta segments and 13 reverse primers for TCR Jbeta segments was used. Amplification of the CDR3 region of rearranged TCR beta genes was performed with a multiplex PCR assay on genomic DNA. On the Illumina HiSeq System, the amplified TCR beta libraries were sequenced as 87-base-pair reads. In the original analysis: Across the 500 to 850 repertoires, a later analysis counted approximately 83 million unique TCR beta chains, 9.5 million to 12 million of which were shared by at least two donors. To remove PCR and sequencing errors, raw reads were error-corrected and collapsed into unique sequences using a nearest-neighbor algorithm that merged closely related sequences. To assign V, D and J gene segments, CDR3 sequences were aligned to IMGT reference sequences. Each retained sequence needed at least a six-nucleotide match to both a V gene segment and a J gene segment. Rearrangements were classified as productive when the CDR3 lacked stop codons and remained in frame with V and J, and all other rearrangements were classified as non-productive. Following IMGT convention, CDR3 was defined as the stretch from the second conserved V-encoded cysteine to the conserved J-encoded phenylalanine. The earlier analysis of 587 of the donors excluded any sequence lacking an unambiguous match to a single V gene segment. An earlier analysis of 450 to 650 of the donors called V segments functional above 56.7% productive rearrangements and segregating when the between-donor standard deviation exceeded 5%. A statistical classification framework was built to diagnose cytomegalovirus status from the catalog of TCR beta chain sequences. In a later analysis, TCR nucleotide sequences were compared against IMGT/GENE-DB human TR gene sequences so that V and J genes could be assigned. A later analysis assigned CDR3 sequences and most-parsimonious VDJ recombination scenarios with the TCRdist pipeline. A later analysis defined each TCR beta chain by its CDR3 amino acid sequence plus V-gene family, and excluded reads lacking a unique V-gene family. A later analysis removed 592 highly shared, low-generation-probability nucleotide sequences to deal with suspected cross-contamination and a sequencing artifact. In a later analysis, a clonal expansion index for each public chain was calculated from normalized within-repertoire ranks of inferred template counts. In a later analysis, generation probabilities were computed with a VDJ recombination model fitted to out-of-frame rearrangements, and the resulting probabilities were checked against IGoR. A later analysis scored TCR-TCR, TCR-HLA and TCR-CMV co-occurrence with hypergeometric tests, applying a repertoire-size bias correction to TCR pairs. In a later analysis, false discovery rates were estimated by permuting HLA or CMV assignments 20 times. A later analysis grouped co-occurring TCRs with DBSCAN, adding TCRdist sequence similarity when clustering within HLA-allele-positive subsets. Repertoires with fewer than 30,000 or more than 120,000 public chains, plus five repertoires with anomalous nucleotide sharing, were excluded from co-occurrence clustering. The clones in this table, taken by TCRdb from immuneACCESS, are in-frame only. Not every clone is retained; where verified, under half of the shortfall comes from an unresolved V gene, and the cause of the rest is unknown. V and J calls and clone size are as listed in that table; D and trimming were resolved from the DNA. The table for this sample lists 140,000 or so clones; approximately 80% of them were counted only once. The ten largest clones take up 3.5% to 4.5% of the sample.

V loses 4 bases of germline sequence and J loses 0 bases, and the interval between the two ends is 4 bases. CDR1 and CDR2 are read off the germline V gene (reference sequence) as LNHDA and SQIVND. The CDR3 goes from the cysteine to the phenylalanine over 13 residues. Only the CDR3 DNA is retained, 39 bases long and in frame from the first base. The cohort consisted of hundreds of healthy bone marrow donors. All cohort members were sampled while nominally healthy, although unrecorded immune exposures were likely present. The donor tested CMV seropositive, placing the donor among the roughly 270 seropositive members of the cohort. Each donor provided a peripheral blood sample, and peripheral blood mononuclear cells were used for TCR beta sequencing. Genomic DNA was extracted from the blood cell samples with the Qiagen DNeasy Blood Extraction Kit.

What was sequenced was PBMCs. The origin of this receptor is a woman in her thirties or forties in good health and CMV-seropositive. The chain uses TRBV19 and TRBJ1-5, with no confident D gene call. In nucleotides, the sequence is TGTGCCAGTAGTAAATATAGCAATCAGCCCCAGCATTTT. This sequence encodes CASSKYSNQPQHF.